Presented here are 27 T cell receptor beta chains from one specimen sequenced in a study of CXCR3-negative and CXCR3-positive naive CD8 T cells. 5' RACE that incorporated UMI labels was used to prepare the TRB cDNA libraries. From the 5' RACE reads, TCRdb lists one entry per CDR3 protein and no DNA. Its table records 90,000 to 100,000 distinct CDR3 sequences. Their antigens are not known. Study results and limitations: Naive CXCR3-positive cells had TRB CDR3s more hydrophobic than those of CXCR3-negative naive cells.

Sample: naive CXCR3+ CD8+ T cells from blood. Subset: CD45RO-CCR7+CD27+CD95- naive CD8+ T cells expressing CXCR3 (TNR3+). These TCRs come from a human donor in good health. Some clones in this sample may be carry-over from other donors' samples.

The rearrangement joins TRBV6-6 to TRBJ2-2; the D gene TCRdb calls, TRBD2, cannot be checked with no DNA. The germline V gene has CDR1 MNHNY and CDR2 SVGAGI (reference sequence). CDR3 length equals 16 residues. The CDR3 here is CASIGRAGGNTGELFF.

This chain links TRBV7-9 with TRBJ2-7; the D gene TCRdb calls, TRBD1, cannot be checked with no DNA. The CDR3 sequence is 14 residues long. Per germline, CDR1 SEHNR and CDR2 FQNEAQ (reference sequence). The chain's CDR3 is CASSPRTAPGEQYF.

The J gene is TRBJ1-1, the V gene TRBV29-1. The germline gives CDR1 SQVTM, CDR2 ANQGSEA. This CDR3 is 16 amino acids long. The CDR3 sequence: CSVRARDGSANTEAFF.

The rearrangement joins TRBV7-2 to TRBJ2-7; without DNA, the TCRdb call of TRBD1 cannot be checked. The CDR3 loop spans 14 amino acids. Germline V gene lookup returns CDR1 SGHTA and CDR2 FQGNSA. The CDR3 region is CASSFRLPGYEQYF.

The chain combines TRBV12-3 or TRBV12-4 with TRBJ2-5. The length of the CDR3 is 13 residues. The CDR3 is CASSFMVQETQYF.

CDR3 sequence reads: CASSLLDRGSSGANVLTF. The chain joins TRBV7-2 to TRBJ2-6; TCRdb outputs TRBD1, but without DNA this stays unchecked. This CDR3 is 18 amino acids long. Germline V gene data show CDR1 as SGHTA and CDR2 as FQGNSA.

The chain uses TRBV29-1 and TRBJ1-2. CDR1 SQVTM and CDR2 ANQGSEA come from the germline V gene. CDR3 size: 11 residues. The chain's CDR3 is CSAQGLGGYTF.

The chain uses TRBV29-1 and TRBJ2-1; lacking DNA, the TRBD1 call made by TCRdb goes unchecked. The CDR3 is made up of 15 amino acids. Germline V CDR1 and CDR2: SQVTM, ANQGSEA. CDR3 loop: CSVPRPRGTGNEQFF.

The J gene is TRBJ1-5, the V gene TRBV20-1. The V gene's germline CDR1 is DFQATT and CDR2 SNEGSKA (reference sequence). The CDR3 runs 13 residues. The CDR3 region is CSARDVYNQPQHF.

The gene calls are TRBV7-8 and TRBJ2-2. From germline, CDR1 is SGHVS and CDR2 FQNEAQ. The length of the CDR3 is 15 residues. CDR3: CASSLSAMATGELFF.

J is TRBJ2-1 and V is TRBV6-2 or TRBV6-3; TCRdb names TRBD2, which stays unverified in the absence of DNA. The CDR3 has 13 amino acids. Germline values: CDR1 MNHEY, CDR2 SVGEGT. CDR3 in amino acids: CASSPASYNEQFF.

V and J are TRBV5-6 and TRBJ2-3; without DNA, the TCRdb call of TRBD2 cannot be checked. The CDR3 loop spans 18 amino acids. Looked up from germline, CDR1 is SGHDT and CDR2 is YYEEEE. CDR3 residues: CASSPVAGGPAGTDTQYF.

V and J are TRBV21-1 and TRBJ2-4; the TRBD2 assignment by TCRdb is unverifiable without DNA. TRBV21-1 is assigned pseudogene status. The length of the CDR3 is 18 residues. The CDR3 is CASSKEDKRDTYKSIQYF.

V gene TRBV7-3 combines with J gene TRBJ1-1; TCRdb proposes TRBD1, but this gene call is untestable without DNA. CDR1 SGHTA and CDR2 FQGTGA come from the germline V gene. The CDR3 length is 13 residues. The CDR3 sequence: CASSLDSNTEAFF. Using reference TRBV7-3 and TRBJ1-1 for the parts outside the CDR3, the full variable domain is GAGVSQTPSNKVTEKGKYVELRCDPISGHTALYWYRQSLGQGPEFLIYFQGTGAADDSGLPNDRFFAVRPEGSVSTLKIQRTERGDSAVYLCASSLDSNTEAFFGQGTRLTVV.

The V and J genes are TRBV7-2 and TRBJ1-2; TCRdb's D gene call, TRBD1, goes unchecked for lack of DNA. The CDR3 spans 17 residues. The germline V gene encodes CDR1 SGHTA and CDR2 FQGNSA. CDR3 region: CASSPQVGQGLGIGYTF. The whole variable domain, remainder taken from reference TRBV7-2 and TRBJ1-2, is GAGVSQSPSNKVTEKGKDVELRCDPISGHTALYWYRQSLGQGLEFLIYFQGNSAPDKSGLPSDRFSAERTGGSVSTLTIQRTQQEDSAVYLCASSPQVGQGLGIGYTFGSGTRLTVV.

The V call is TRBV5-1, the J call TRBJ2-2; TCRdb's D call of TRBD1 is untestable without DNA. This CDR3 region has 16 residues. Germline CDR1 and CDR2: SGHRS and YFSETQ. The CDR3 sequence: CASSLVGTGDTGELFF.

The chain has TRBV7-6 and TRBJ2-7; TCRdb proposes TRBD1, but this gene call is untestable without DNA. The CDR3 is made up of 14 amino acids. The germline V gene encodes CDR1 SGHVS and CDR2 FNYEAQ. This CDR3 reads CASSTSGTLYEQYF.

This rearrangement joins TRBV25-1 to TRBJ2-2. Germline V gene data show CDR1 as MGHDK and CDR2 as SYGVNS. CDR3 length equals 11 residues. The chain's CDR3 is CASSVTGELFF.

V usage is TRBV7-6 and J usage is TRBJ2-1; TCRdb's assignment of TRBD2 cannot be checked, as there is no DNA. Germline CDR1 is SGHVS and CDR2 is FNYEAQ. The CDR3 length is 15 residues. CDR3 sequence: CASSLDSNNYNEQFF.

V usage is TRBV19 and J usage is TRBJ1-5. Germline CDR1 reads LNHDA; CDR2 reads SQIVND (reference sequence). CDR3 length equals 13 residues. CDR3 region: CASSIIGNQPQHF.

The CDR3 region is CASSSGQGGTYNEQFF. The chain links TRBV7-9 to TRBJ2-1; the TCRdb D gene call, TRBD1, has no DNA to confirm it. The V gene's germline CDR1 is SEHNR and CDR2 FQNEAQ (reference sequence). The CDR3 is 16 amino acids.

The chain has TRBV7-9 and TRBJ2-7; there is no DNA to check the TCRdb D call of TRBD1. CDR3 length: 15 residues. Germline V CDR1 and CDR2: SEHNR, FQNEAQ (reference sequence). The chain's CDR3 is CASSPRDRVFYEQYF.

The chain links TRBV7-9 to TRBJ2-6; as DNA is missing, the TRBD2 call by TCRdb cannot be tested. Germline loops: CDR1 SEHNR, CDR2 FQNEAQ (reference sequence). This CDR3 has 16 amino acids. This CDR3 reads CASSAPLVSGANVLTF.

The genes are TRBV7-9 and TRBJ2-7. This CDR3 region has 14 residues. In germline, CDR1 is SEHNR, CDR2 FQNEAQ (reference sequence). The CDR3: CASSWAADPYEQYF.

The V call is TRBV14, the J call TRBJ2-3. This CDR3 has 13 amino acids. Germline V gene data show CDR1 as SGHDN and CDR2 as FVKESK. Here the CDR3 reads CASSQVDGDTQYF. Filled out from reference TRBV14 and TRBJ2-3, the complete variable domain reads EAGVTQFPSHSVIEKGQTVTLRCDPISGHDNLYWYRRVMGKEIKFLLHFVKESKQDESGMPNNRFLAERTGGTYSTLKVQPAELEDSGVYFCASSQVDGDTQYFGPGTRLTVL.

This chain links TRBV21-1 with TRBJ2-1; no DNA is available, so the TRBD1 call from TCRdb remains unchecked. TRBV21-1 constitutes a pseudogene. The length of the CDR3 is 20 residues. The CDR3 protein is CASSKLEGRCPPTSYNEQFF.

CDR3: CASSYSGTNYEQYF. The chain has TRBV19 and TRBJ2-7; TCRdb calls TRBD1, which cannot be checked without DNA. CDR3 length: 14 residues. CDR1 is LNHDA, CDR2 SQIVND, per germline (reference sequence).